This T cell receptor (beta chain) was sequenced during a study of blood T cell repertoires in COVID-19. The V gene end was trimmed by 3 bases and the J gene end by 3 bases; junction bases not matched to a gene: 17. The CDR3 sequence is 19 residues long. CDR1 and CDR2 from the germline V gene are DFQATT and SNEGSKA (reference sequence). The participants were between about 18 and 90 years old and came from fewer than 25 US areas. Sequenced by immunoSEQ multiplex PCR; TCRdb stores in-frame clones only, minus some. Of about 180,000 clones in the sample, about nine tenths were seen once. This chain uses TRBV20-1 with TRBJ2-3; 11 nucleotides align to TRBD2. Specimen: PBMCs or T cells enriched from blood (not recorded which). This receptor was taken from a woman aged 18-35 years who had recovered from COVID-19. CDR3 nucleotide sequence: TGCAGTGCTAGTACTGGCCTAGCGGGGGGAGGAATTGTAACAGATACGCAGTATTTT. Translated, it gives CSASTGLAGGGIVTDTQYF.